A single sample is the source of the 26 T cell receptor beta chains below, sequenced in a study of neurological immune-mediated disorders (dated by TCRdb to about 2019). Library prep was done by 5' RACE. TCRdb names Illumina HiSeq 2500 as the instrument used. TCRdb handled the public reads itself, with Q25 trimming in fastp and clone calling in MiXCR, and kept productive beta chains. Merged by CDR3 protein, the rows form single entries marked with the most common genes and DNA. Across this sample there are 15,000 to 20,000 distinct CDR3 sequences, with roughly a tenth seen only once. Around 28% of the sample comes from the top ten. The sequencing sample was made of CD8+ T cells from blood. These receptors all stem from a woman in her forties or fifties in good health.

This clonotype was detected many times. This chain uses TRBV11-2 with TRBJ1-5, with a possible D match to TRBD1 (6 bases). Germline CDR1 is SGHAT and CDR2 is FQNNGV. The CDR3 totals 15 residues. The V and J ends lost 1 base and 4 bases respectively, with 11 bases between them. The CDR3 loop is CASSLGGGGNQPQHF. The CDR3 DNA reads as TGTGCCAGCAGCTTAGGTGGAGGGGGGAATCAGCCCCAGCATTTT. Full variable domain (rest looked up from reference TRBV11-2 and TRBJ1-5): EAGVAQSPRYKIIEKRQSVAFWCNPISGHATLYWYQQILGQGPKLLIQFQNNGVVDDSQLPKDRFSAERLKGVDSTLKIQPAKLEDSAVYLCASSLGGGGNQPQHFGDGTRLSIL.

This clonotype was seen repeatedly, ten times or more. The J gene is TRBJ2-1, the V gene TRBV24-1, with a possible D match to TRBD1 (6 bases). With 2 bases removed from V and 6 bases from J, the gap between germline ends came to 10 bases. The germline V gene has CDR1 KGHDR and CDR2 SFDVKD. The CDR3 loop spans 14 amino acids. The CDR3 DNA is TGTGCCACCAGTGATTCGACAGGATTCAATGAGCAGTTCTTC. Translating gives CATSDSTGFNEQFF.

This clonotype was counted ten times or more. The chain is built from TRBV7-9 and TRBJ2-7; 7 bases agree with TRBD1. Per the germline V gene, CDR1 is SEHNR and CDR2 is FQNEAQ (reference sequence). The J segment lost 4 bases and the V segment lost 1 base, leaving 7 bases of the junction unmatched. CDR3 size: 15 residues. CDR3 bases: TGTGCCAGCAGCTTAGGAGGGCCAGGGGGTTACGAGCAGTACTTC. It specifies CASSLGGPGGYEQYF.

At least ten counts were recorded for this clonotype. The chain recombines TRBV13 with TRBJ1-1; D gene uncertain. The germline V gene has CDR1 PRHDT and CDR2 FYEKMQ (reference sequence). With 3 bases removed from V and 1 base from J, the gap between germline ends came to 6 bases. This CDR3 contains 13 residues. This CDR3 is CASSLGQNTEAFF. The CDR3 region has the DNA TGTGCCAGCAGCTTGGGCCAGAACACTGAAGCTTTCTTT.

Ten or more counts support this clonotype. The V gene is TRBV2, the J gene TRBJ2-7; D is unresolved. The ends were cut back, 6 bases at V and 6 bases at J, with 6 bases in the middle. Per germline, CDR1 SNHLY and CDR2 FYNNEI. CDR3 length: 10 residues. This CDR3 reads CASRGSEQYF. CDR3 DNA sequence: TGTGCCAGCAGAGGAAGCGAGCAGTACTTC.

Many counts were recorded for this clonotype. The chain links TRBV28 to TRBJ2-7; either TRBD1 or TRBD2 may fit D (5 bases each). Germline CDR1 is MDHEN and CDR2 is SYDVKM. The CDR3 spans 17 residues. Trimming took off 4 bases at V and 3 bases at J, with 22 bases between the two ends. The CDR3 sequence: CASSCLLRDGCLYEQYF. CDR3 DNA: TGTGCCAGCAGTTGCTTATTAAGGGACGGCTGCCTCTACGAGCAGTACTTC.

This clonotype was recorded many times. The V and J genes are TRBV2 and TRBJ2-7, with no clear D. Between the trimmed V and J ends, which lost 2 bases and 0 bases, there was a span of 8 bases. CDR1 and CDR2 from the germline V gene are SNHLY and FYNNEI. CDR3 length: 14 amino acids. The CDR3 loop is CASSELDLSYEQYF. The CDR3 DNA reads TGTGCCAGCAGTGAATTGGACCTCTCCTACGAGCAGTACTTC.

This clonotype was picked up many times. The chain has TRBV20-1 and TRBJ2-1; 11 bases map to TRBD2. CDR1 is DFQATT and CDR2 is SNEGSKA in the germline V gene (reference sequence). CDR3 length: 16 amino acids. V gave up 4 bases and J gave up 0 bases; unmatched junction bases: 5. The CDR3 sequence: CSATSSGGTSYNEQFF. The DNA for the CDR3 is TGCAGTGCTACTTCTAGCGGGGGGACCTCCTACAATGAGCAGTTCTTC.

This clonotype was seen repeatedly, ten times or more. The rearrangement joins TRBV28 to TRBJ2-1; 8 bases are a match to TRBD1. The J segment lost 9 bases and the V segment lost 5 bases, leaving 6 bases of the junction unmatched. CDR3 length: 13 residues. Looked up from germline, CDR1 is MDHEN and CDR2 is SYDVKM. CDR3 loop: CASSTAGGTEQFF. The CDR3 nucleotides are TGTGCCAGCAGTACAGCAGGGGGCACTGAGCAGTTCTTC.

This clonotype was seen a single time. The chain combines TRBV3-1 with TRBJ2-2; D gene uncertain. CDR1 is LGHDT, CDR2 YNNKEL, per germline (reference sequence). There are 13 residues in the CDR3. V was clipped by 4 bases and J by 4 bases, with 7 bases between them. CDR3: CASSRLITGELFF. DNA for the CDR3: TGTGCCAGCAGCCGACTGATCACCGGGGAGCTGTTTTTT.

This clonotype was seen repeatedly, ten times or more. The J gene is TRBJ2-7, the V gene TRBV7-9, with TRBD2 matching over 7 bases. V shed 1 base and J 5 bases; nucleotides not matched to a gene: 8. The CDR3 contains 15 residues. Germline V CDR1 and CDR2: SEHNR, FQNEAQ (reference sequence). CDR3: CASSLVGGGRNEQYF. In DNA form, the CDR3 reads TGTGCCAGCAGCTTAGTTGGAGGCGGGAGAAACGAGCAGTACTTC.

This clonotype was found a few times. V and J are TRBV27 and TRBJ2-5; TRBD2 agrees at 8 bases. The V gene end was trimmed by 2 bases and the J gene end by 2 bases; junction bases not matched to a gene: 4. The CDR3 spans 15 residues. Germline V lookup: CDR1 MNHEY, CDR2 SMNVEV (reference sequence). The DNA of the CDR3 is TGTGCCAGCAGTTTAGCGGGGGGACCTCAAGAGACCCAGTACTTC. As protein: CASSLAGGPQETQYF.

The table lists this clonotype with many counts. The V call is TRBV20-1, the J call TRBJ2-2; either TRBD1 or TRBD2 may fit D (5 bases each). The CDR3 spans 15 residues. Trimming pared 2 bases from V and 7 bases from J, leaving 17 bases between. Germline CDR1 reads DFQATT; CDR2 reads SNEGSKA (reference sequence). The CDR3 region is CSARHDSFGGGELFF. CDR3 sequence (DNA): TGCAGTGCTAGACATGACAGTTTCGGAGGCGGGGAGCTGTTTTTT.

Many counts were recorded for this clonotype. The chain uses TRBV10-3 and TRBJ2-1; the D gene is possibly TRBD2 (6 bases). This CDR3 is 15 amino acids long. Germline-derived CDR1 and CDR2 are ENHRY and SYGVKD. Trimming pared 0 bases from V and 10 bases from J, leaving 16 bases between. The CDR3: CAISESAADSGEQFF. The CDR3 coding sequence is TGTGCCATCAGTGAGTCGGCAGCAGATAGCGGAGAGCAGTTCTTC.

The genes are TRBV25-1 and TRBJ2-7; the match to TRBD1 covers 9 bases. There are 15 residues in the CDR3. The J segment lost 4 bases and the V segment lost 6 bases, leaving 10 bases of the junction unmatched. The germline V gene encodes CDR1 MGHDK and CDR2 SYGVNS. The CDR3 region has the DNA TGTGCCAGCAGCGCCCCGGGACAGGGATTATACGAGCAGTACTTC. It yields the protein CASSAPGQGLYEQYF.

This clonotype appeared many times. The rearrangement joins TRBV20-1 to TRBJ2-7; D is perhaps TRBD1 or TRBD2 (5 bases each). Trimming removed 2 bases from V and 4 bases from J, with 21 bases in between. Germline CDR1 DFQATT, CDR2 SNEGSKA (reference sequence). This CDR3 region has 16 residues. CDR3 in amino acids: CSARFRGAVSLYEQYF. CDR3 coding DNA: TGCAGTGCTAGATTCAGAGGGGCAGTGTCCCTTTACGAGCAGTACTTC.

This clonotype was detected many times. Here the CDR3 DNA reads TGTGCCAGCAGCCTTCTGGTCCGTGAAGCTTTCTTT. This sequence encodes CASSLLVREAFF. The chain combines TRBV28 with TRBJ1-1; D remains ambiguous. The CDR3 totals 12 residues. Trimming left V 6 bases short and J 7 bases short, with 12 bases between. Germline CDR1 reads MDHEN; CDR2 reads SYDVKM. The variable domain in full, completed from reference TRBV28 and TRBJ1-1, reads DVKVTQSSRYLVKRTGEKVFLECVQDMDHENMFWYRQDPGLGLRLIYFSYDVKMKEKGDIPEGYSVSREKKERFSLILESASTNQTSMYLCASSLLVREAFFGQGTRLTVV.

This clonotype was counted at least ten times. As DNA, the CDR3 is TGCGCCAGCAGCCTAACTAGCGGGCAATCCTACAATGAGCAGTTCTTC. Its translation is CASSLTSGQSYNEQFF. The V call is TRBV5-1, the J call TRBJ2-1; 9 nucleotides agree with TRBD2. Germline CDR1 reads SGHRS; CDR2 reads YFSETQ. This CDR3 has 16 amino acids. Trimming at V came to 4 bases and at J to 1 base, leaving 6 bases not matched to a gene.

This clonotype came up many times. The chain carries TRBV20-1 and TRBJ2-1, with D unresolved. The CDR3 contains 13 residues. V lost 6 bases and J 3 bases, leaving 12 bases between the germline ends. Germline V gene data show CDR1 as DFQATT and CDR2 as SNEGSKA (reference sequence). The CDR3 region is CSAPSQDYNEQFF. The CDR3 DNA reads as TGCAGTGCCCCTTCCCAGGACTACAATGAGCAGTTCTTC.

The sample holds many counts of this clonotype. V and J are TRBV7-9 and TRBJ2-1; TRBD2 is a possible D gene (6 bases). The V end was cut by 7 bases, the J end by 0 bases, with 13 bases between. The CDR3 spans 15 residues. Germline V gives CDR1 SEHNR, CDR2 FQNEAQ (reference sequence). CDR3 sequence reads: CASIPPGGSYNEQFF. The DNA of the CDR3 is TGTGCCAGCATCCCACCCGGGGGCTCCTACAATGAGCAGTTCTTC.

Many counts were recorded for this clonotype. The rearrangement joins TRBV12-3 or TRBV12-4 to TRBJ2-5; D is undetermined. The CDR3 contains 13 residues. The V end was cut by 1 base, the J end by 1 base, with 4 bases between. Written as DNA, the CDR3 is TGTGCCAGCAGTTTAGGACGCCAAGAGACCCAGTACTTC. Translating it yields CASSLGRQETQYF.

V and J are TRBV28 and TRBJ2-1, with D possibly being TRBD1 or TRBD2 (5 bases each). V lost 3 bases, J lost 5 bases, and 11 bases lay in between. Germline CDR1 reads MDHEN; CDR2 reads SYDVKM. The CDR3 length is 14 residues. The CDR3 reads CASSLWGNDNEQFF. In DNA, the CDR3 is TGTGCCAGCAGTTTGTGGGGGAACGACAATGAGCAGTTCTTC.

This clonotype was counted ten times or more. The chain links TRBV20-1 to TRBJ2-1; 7 bases map to TRBD2. Germline V CDR1 and CDR2: DFQATT, SNEGSKA (reference sequence). V trimming: 0 bases; J trimming: 5 bases; junction bases outside the gene matches: 10. This CDR3 spans 16 amino acids. The CDR3 region is CSARDLASGLNNEQFF. DNA of the CDR3: TGCAGTGCTAGAGATCTGGCTAGCGGCCTGAACAATGAGCAGTTCTTC.

This clonotype was detected many times. The chain links TRBV5-1 to TRBJ2-7; no clear D. The V and J ends lost 3 bases and 0 bases respectively, with 13 bases between them. Germline V gives CDR1 SGHRS, CDR2 YFSETQ. The CDR3 spans 15 residues. CDR3 amino acids: CASSSTEVSSYEQYF. Here the CDR3 DNA reads TGCGCCAGCAGCTCCACAGAGGTCAGCTCCTACGAGCAGTACTTC. Looking up the rest from reference TRBV5-1 and TRBJ2-7 gives the full variable domain: KAGVTQTPRYLIKTRGQQVTLSCSPISGHRSVSWYQQTPGQGLQFLFEYFSETQRNKGNFPGRFSGRQFSNSRSEMNVSTLELGDSALYLCASSSTEVSSYEQYFGPGTRLTVT.

This clonotype came up many times. The chain has TRBV5-1 and TRBJ2-7, with D possibly matching TRBD2 (5 bases). Germline V gives CDR1 SGHRS, CDR2 YFSETQ. The V end lost 4 bases, the J end lost 4 bases, and 9 bases lay between the germline ends. This CDR3 has 12 amino acids. The CDR3 coding sequence is TGCGCCAGCAGCCAGGACTTTTACGAGCAGTACTTC. Its protein product is CASSQDFYEQYF.

The sample holds many counts of this clonotype. The chain is built from TRBV5-6 and TRBJ2-7; 7 nucleotides line up with TRBD2. Germline CDR1 is SGHDT and CDR2 is YYEEEE. This CDR3 spans 13 amino acids. V shed 0 bases and J 5 bases; nucleotides not matched to a gene: 2. Here the CDR3 DNA reads TGTGCCAGCAGCTTGGGCGGGGGTCACGAGCAGTACTTC. Translated, it gives CASSLGGGHEQYF.